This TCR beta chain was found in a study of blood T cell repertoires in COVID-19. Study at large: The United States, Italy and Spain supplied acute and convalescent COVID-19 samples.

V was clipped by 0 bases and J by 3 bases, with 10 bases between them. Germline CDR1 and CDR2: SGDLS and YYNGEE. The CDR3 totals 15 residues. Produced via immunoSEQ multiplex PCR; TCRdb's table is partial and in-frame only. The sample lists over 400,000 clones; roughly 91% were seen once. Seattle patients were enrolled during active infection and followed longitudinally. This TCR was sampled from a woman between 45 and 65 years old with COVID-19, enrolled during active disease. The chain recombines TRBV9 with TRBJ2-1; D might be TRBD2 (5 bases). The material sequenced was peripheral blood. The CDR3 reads CASSVETGSYNEQFF. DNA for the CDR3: TGTGCCAGCAGCGTAGAAACGGGGAGCTACAATGAGCAGTTCTTC.